A selection of T cell receptor beta chains follows, all from one sample in a study of blood T cell repertoires in COVID-19. Repertoires were generated with immunoSEQ multiplex PCR, while TCRdb's copy carries only in-frame clones and drops some. The sample holds about 120,000 clones, more than 85% seen once. Sequenced sample: peripheral blood. The receptors come from a human donor with acute or convalescent COVID-19. The donor label of this sample is uncertain. Each CDR3 is given with its conserved first and last residue. A D gene is named only where the DNA matches it firmly. Clone size is not always given. Where it is, it says once, few, many or a class for expanded clones.

j_call	d_call	cdr3_length	v_call	clone_size	cdr3_nt	cdr3_aa
TRBJ2-1	TRBD1	15	TRBV19	.	TGTGCCAGTAGTATACAGGGGGCAGGTCAAAATGAGCAGTTCTTC	CASSIQGAGQNEQFF
TRBJ1-2	.	14	TRBV9	.	TGTGCCAGCAGCGTAGACAGGGCAAACTATGGCTACACCTTC	CASSVDRANYGYTF
TRBJ1-6	TRBD1	15	TRBV2	.	TGTGCCAGCGGGAGAGAGGGACAGGGTAGTTCACCCCTCCACTTT	CASGREGQGSSPLHF
TRBJ2-7	.	12	TRBV5-5	.	TGTGCCAGCAGCTTACTGGGACTCGAGCAGTACTTC	CASSLLGLEQYF
TRBJ2-2	TRBD2	16	TRBV2	.	TGTGCCAGCAGTGATGGTGCGGGGGGCAGGACCGGGGAGCTGTTTTTT	CASSDGAGGRTGELFF
TRBJ1-2	.	13	TRBV7-3	.	TGTGCCAGCAGCGGATTACAGGGACGTGGCTACACCTTC	CASSGLQGRGYTF
TRBJ2-7	.	13	TRBV7-2	.	TGTGCCAGCAGCTTCGAGGGGAGGTACGAGCAGTACTTC	CASSFEGRYEQYF
TRBJ1-1	.	11	TRBV28	.	TGTGCCAGCAGCCGCCCCGGGAGCGCTTTCTTT	CASSRPGSAFF
TRBJ1-1	TRBD1	17	TRBV28	.	TGTGCCACCATCTCATATGCTCCACAGGGGGCGGTCACTGAAGCTTTCTTT	CATISYAPQGAVTEAFF
TRBJ1-4	.	14	TRBV11-2	.	TGTGCCAGCAGCTTAATGGGGCTTAATGAAAAACTGTTTTTT	CASSLMGLNEKLFF
TRBJ1-2	.	14	TRBV7-2	.	TGTGCCAGCAGCTTAATCACAGGGTTGGCTGGCTACACCTTC	CASSLITGLAGYTF
TRBJ2-3	.	13	TRBV7-3	.	TGTGCCAGCACGGAGGGGCACGGAGATACGCAGTATTTT	CASTEGHGDTQYF
TRBJ1-1	.	13	TRBV10-3	once	TGTGCCATCAGGGACAGCCTGAACACTGAAGCTTTCTTT	CAIRDSLNTEAFF
TRBJ2-2	.	14	TRBV5-8	.	TGTGCCAGCAGCTTGCGGGAGCGCACCGGGGAGCTGTTTTTT	CASSLRERTGELFF
TRBJ2-3	.	15	TRBV24-1	.	TGTGCCACCAGTGATCGGGGGAGGTGGACAGATACGCAGTATTTT	CATSDRGRWTDTQYF
TRBJ2-1	.	13	TRBV4-1	.	TGCGCCAGCAGCCAAGATGTACGGGAGGAGCAGTTCTTC	CASSQDVREEQFF
TRBJ1-5	.	16	TRBV2	.	TGTGCCAGCAGTGAAGGGGCAGGTTATAGCAATCAGCCCCAGCATTTT	CASSEGAGYSNQPQHF
TRBJ1-2	TRBD1	17	TRBV18	.	TGTGCCAGCTCACCACTGAAGACAGGGGGCGTCTCCCACGGCTACACCTTC	CASSPLKTGGVSHGYTF
TRBJ2-7	TRBD2	20	TRBV11-2	.	TGTGCCAGCAGCTTAGAGGGTATCGGGGGACTAGCGGGGGCCTTCTACGAGCAGTACTTC	CASSLEGIGGLAGAFYEQYF
TRBJ2-5	TRBD1	16	TRBV6-2/TRBV6-3	.	TGTGCCAGCAGTTACTCGGGGACAGGGGCAGCAGAGACCCAGTACTTC	CASSYSGTGAAETQYF
TRBJ2-7	.	13	TRBV5-4	.	TGTGCCAGCAGCTTTCCCGGGGCCTACGAGCAGTACTTC	CASSFPGAYEQYF
TRBJ2-1	.	14	TRBV6-2/TRBV6-3	.	TGTGCCAGCAGTGGGCTATGGTCGGGGGATGAGCAGTTCTTC	CASSGLWSGDEQFF
TRBJ1-4	.	16	TRBV18	.	TGTGCCAGCTCATTGATGCGGGATGCAACTAATGAAAAACTGTTTTTT	CASSLMRDATNEKLFF